The 18 T cell receptor beta chains below were found in one sample sequenced in a study of blood T cell repertoires in COVID-19. The protocol was immunoSEQ multiplex PCR, while the TCRdb copy is restricted to in-frame clones and leaves out a portion. The sample has roughly 350,000 clones, around 87% seen once. The material sequenced was peripheral blood. The receptor source for this set is a woman in her 50s with COVID-19, enrolled during active disease.

The chain has TRBV9 and TRBJ1-2, with a tentative D call TRBD1 (6 bases). This CDR3 is 15 amino acids long. The V end lost 4 bases, the J end lost 2 bases, and 15 bases lay between the germline ends. In germline, CDR1 is SGDLS, CDR2 YYNGEE. Here the CDR3 reads CASSQNPTGNYGYTF. The DNA of the CDR3 is TGTGCCAGCAGCCAGAACCCCACAGGGAACTATGGCTACACCTTC.

This sequence joins TRBV2 and TRBJ2-3; possibly TRBD2 for D (5 bases). The V end was cut by 8 bases, the J end by 0 bases, with 12 bases between. The CDR3 contains 14 residues. Germline V gives CDR1 SNHLY, CDR2 FYNNEI. CDR3 protein: CASSLASSTDTQYF. CDR3 nucleotide sequence: TGTGCCAGCTCTCTAGCCTCTAGCACAGATACGCAGTATTTT.

DNA of the CDR3: TGTGCCCGCGCGGGGGTGGAGGGCCGTGGTGGGGAGCTGTTTTTT. Its protein is CARAGVEGRGGELFF. The genes are TRBV30 and TRBJ2-2; TRBD2 matches at 7 bases. The J segment lost 8 bases and the V segment lost 8 bases, leaving 17 bases of the junction unmatched. Germline CDR1 is GTSNPN and CDR2 is SVGIG (reference sequence). The CDR3 contains 15 residues.

The chain carries TRBV27 and TRBJ2-1; 8 positions agree with TRBD1. J was trimmed by 5 bases and V by 0 bases; bases with no gene match: 3. Germline V gene sequence: CDR1 MNHEY, CDR2 SMNVEV (reference sequence). This CDR3 is 15 amino acids long. CDR3 in DNA: TGTGCCAGCAGTTTATCGGGGACAGGCAACAATGAGCAGTTCTTC. This translates into CASSLSGTGNNEQFF.

This rearrangement joins TRBV5-1 to TRBJ1-1; 11 bases map to TRBD1. This CDR3 is built from 16 residues. Germline-derived CDR1 and CDR2 are SGHRS and YFSETQ. V lost 5 bases, J lost 4 bases, and 10 bases stayed unmatched. CDR3 residues: CASSPLSGTGGTEAFF. The CDR3 nucleotides are TGCGCCAGCAGTCCTCTCTCCGGGACAGGGGGCACTGAAGCTTTCTTT.

This chain uses TRBV7-6 with TRBJ1-2; 7 nucleotides line up with TRBD1. V was pared by 5 bases and J by 8 bases, with 8 bases of the junction left unmatched. The CDR3 is made up of 13 amino acids. The V gene's germline CDR1 is SGHVS and CDR2 FNYEAQ. CDR3 region: CASSDRQGGGYTF. The CDR3 DNA sequence: TGTGCCAGCAGCGACCGACAGGGTGGCGGCTACACCTTC.

Concerning this clone itself: Compared with germline, one end of the junction differs, possibly owing to a read error. Other DNA variants within this sample encode the same CDR3. This chain links TRBV7-7 with TRBJ2-3; 7 bases agree with TRBD1. CDR3 length: 14 amino acids. Germline CDR1 SSHAT, CDR2 FNYEAQ (reference sequence). The CDR3 sequence: CASSLGTDTDTQYF. Here the CDR3 DNA reads TGTGCTAGCAGCCTTGGGACAGACACAGATACGCAGTATTTT.

This sequence joins TRBV5-1 and TRBJ2-7, with 7 bases aligning to TRBD2. In germline, CDR1 is SGHRS, CDR2 YFSETQ. The CDR3 extends over 15 amino acids. Trimming took 0 bases from V and 3 from J; bases not matched to a gene: 6. The CDR3 DNA is TGCGCCAGCAGCTTGGTTCTTAGCGGGTTCTACGAGCAGTACTTC. As protein: CASSLVLSGFYEQYF.

The rearrangement joins TRBV7-3 to TRBJ2-1; D gene unclear. Germline loops: CDR1 SGHTA, CDR2 FQGTGA. CDR3 length equals 12 residues. V lost 4 bases and J 5 bases, leaving 6 bases between the germline ends. The CDR3 DNA follows: TGTGCCAGCAGCTATTATGACAATGAGCAGTTCTTC. As protein: CASSYYDNEQFF.

The chain joins TRBV10-3 to TRBJ1-5; D unresolved. Trimming removed 5 bases from V and 4 bases from J, with 9 bases in between. CDR1 ENHRY and CDR2 SYGVKD come from the germline V gene. The CDR3 sequence is 13 residues long. CDR3 nucleotide sequence: TGTGCCATCAGTCCCGGTAAAAATCAGCCCCAGCATTTT. Its translation: CAISPGKNQPQHF.

This chain uses TRBV5-4 with TRBJ1-2; 9 bases fit TRBD1. V lost 1 base, J lost 4 bases, and 14 bases stayed unmatched. CDR1 is SGHNT and CDR2 is YYREEE in the germline V gene (reference sequence). This CDR3 spans 18 amino acids. For the CDR3, the DNA is TGTGCCAGCAGCTTGTATATGATTGCAGGACAGGGGCGCTATGGCTACACCTTC. Its protein product is CASSLYMIAGQGRYGYTF.

This chain links TRBV19 with TRBJ1-1; 7 bases align to TRBD1. Germline CDR1 LNHDA, CDR2 SQIVND (reference sequence). This CDR3 has 14 residues. The V gene end was trimmed by 4 bases and the J gene end by 5 bases; junction bases not matched to a gene: 7. This CDR3 reads CASSNRGFVTEAFF. CDR3 DNA sequence: TGTGCCAGTAGTAACAGGGGCTTTGTTACTGAAGCTTTCTTT.

This clone was recorded only once. The chain recombines TRBV10-3 with TRBJ2-2, with TRBD2 as a possible D gene (6 bases). Germline CDR1 ENHRY, CDR2 SYGVKD. The V and J ends lost 2 bases and 7 bases respectively, with 14 bases between them. The CDR3 length is 15 residues. CDR3 residues: CAISEGGPNIGELFF. The CDR3 region has the DNA TGTGCCATCAGTGAGGGAGGGCCGAATATCGGGGAGCTGTTTTTT.

This chain joins TRBV7-9 and TRBJ2-1; D is unclear. The CDR3 length is 13 residues. Per germline, CDR1 SEHNR and CDR2 FQNEAQ (reference sequence). Trimming stripped 1 base from V and 6 bases from J, with 7 bases between. The CDR3 loop reads CASSLVYINEQFF. The CDR3 DNA reads as TGTGCCAGCAGCTTAGTGTACATCAATGAGCAGTTCTTC.

The chain carries TRBV5-1 and TRBJ2-2, with 8 bases fitting TRBD1. Germline-derived CDR1 and CDR2 are SGHRS and YFSETQ. Unmatched junction bases numbered 8, after V lost 4 bases and J lost 6 bases. The CDR3 totals 15 residues. The CDR3 reads CASSRGQGSPGELFF. The CDR3 DNA reads TGCGCCAGCAGCCGCGGACAGGGAAGTCCCGGGGAGCTGTTTTTT.

Here the CDR3 reads CASSRPGQAVEKLFF. CDR3 nucleotides: TGTGCCAGCAGTCGACCCGGACAGGCCGTTGAAAAACTGTTTTTT. The V and J genes are TRBV6-5 and TRBJ1-4; TRBD1 aligns across 7 bases. This CDR3 has 15 amino acids. J lost 7 bases, V lost 5 bases, and 10 bases had no gene match. The germline CDR1 and CDR2 sequences are MNHEY and SVGAGI.

The CDR3 DNA sequence: TGCGCCAGCAGCCGGACAGGGACAGACTATGGCTACACCTTC. Its protein product is CASSRTGTDYGYTF. The chain recombines TRBV5-1 with TRBJ1-2, with TRBD1 identical over 8 bases. The CDR3 is 14 amino acids. CDR1 is SGHRS, CDR2 YFSETQ, per germline. The V segment lost 4 bases and the J segment 3 bases; nucleotides outside the gene matches: 5.

The chain links TRBV18 to TRBJ1-1; 7 nucleotides agree with TRBD1. CDR3 length: 14 residues. In germline, CDR1 is KGHSH, CDR2 LQKENI. The junction had 2 bases not matched to a gene; V was cut back by 3 bases and J by 1 base. The CDR3 bases are TGTGCCAGCTCACCCGGGACAGCGAACACTGAAGCTTTCTTT. As protein: CASSPGTANTEAFF. The whole variable domain, remainder taken from reference TRBV18 and TRBJ1-1, is NAGVMQNPRHLVRRRGQEARLRCSPMKGHSHVYWYRQLPEEGLKFMVYLQKENIIDESGMPKERFSAEFPKEGPSILRIQQVVRGDSAAYFCASSPGTANTEAFFGQGTRLTVV.